The next 13 T cell receptor beta chains were all read from a single sample in a study of blood T cell repertoires in COVID-19. Data came from immunoSEQ multiplex PCR; TCRdb stores just in-frame clones and leaves some out. The sample records around 160,000 clones, 88% being singletons. The sequenced sample consisted of peripheral blood. The receptors stem from a human donor in a cohort sampled during active COVID-19.

This chain connects TRBV10-2 to TRBJ1-1, with D possibly matching TRBD1 (6 bases). The CDR3 contains 17 residues. V was trimmed by 6 bases and J by 4 bases, leaving 24 bases between them. In germline, CDR1 is WSHSY, CDR2 SAAADI. The CDR3 loop reads CASSKPLTTGLFTEAFF. The CDR3 nucleotides are TGCGCCAGCAGCAAACCGTTGACGACAGGCCTCTTCACTGAAGCTTTCTTT.

The chain carries TRBV3-1 (or the pseudogene TRBV3-2) and TRBJ2-7, with D perhaps matching TRBD2 (5 bases). CDR1 and CDR2 (germline): LGHDT, YNNKEL (reference sequence). This CDR3 comprises 14 residues. The V end was cut by 0 bases, the J end by 5 bases, with 11 bases between. The CDR3 nucleotides read TGTGCCAGCAGCCAAGATGCCGGGGTCCACGAGCAGTACTTC. It translates to CASSQDAGVHEQYF.

The chain links TRBV14 to TRBJ2-1, with 12 bases lining up with TRBD2. The V gene end was trimmed by 5 bases and the J gene end by 0 bases; junction bases not matched to a gene: 8. The CDR3 consists of 18 residues. CDR1 and CDR2 from the germline V gene are SGHDN and FVKESK. DNA of the CDR3: TGTGCCAGCAGCGATAGGACTAGCGGGATCAACTCCTACAATGAGCAGTTCTTC. Amino acid sequence: CASSDRTSGINSYNEQFF.

The CDR3 DNA is TGTGCCAGCACCCCAGGGGGACAGGGGACCGGGGAGCTGTTTTTT. Protein: CASTPGGQGTGELFF. The gene calls are TRBV6-2 or TRBV6-3 and TRBJ2-2; 10 bases align to TRBD1. This CDR3 comprises 15 residues. Germline lookup yields CDR1 MNHEY and CDR2 SVGEGT. V gave up 7 bases and J gave up 5 bases; unmatched junction bases: 7.

About this clone itself: A much larger clone differs by one base, so this may be a read error. This chain links TRBV7-3 with TRBJ1-2, with D perhaps matching TRBD1 (6 bases). Per the germline V gene, CDR1 is SGHTA and CDR2 is FQGTGA. This CDR3 is 13 amino acids long. Trimming stripped 5 bases from V and 2 bases from J, with 9 bases between. This chain's CDR3 is CASSPQGNYGYTF. Written as DNA, the CDR3 is TGTGCCAGCAGCCCTCAGGGGAACTATGGCTACACCTTC.

This chain joins TRBV19 and TRBJ2-1, with D possibly matching TRBD1 (6 bases). In germline, CDR1 is LNHDA, CDR2 SQIVND (reference sequence). The length of the CDR3 is 14 residues. V lost 1 base and J lost 8, with 12 bases in between. In DNA, the CDR3 is TGTGCCAGTAGTATAGGGTATGGGGGCCATGAGCAGTTCTTC. Its protein is CASSIGYGGHEQFF.

The rearrangement uses TRBV30 and TRBJ2-1; a weak D match, TRBD1 (6 bases). Germline V CDR1 and CDR2: GTSNPN, SVGIG (reference sequence). Trimming removed 3 bases from V and 0 bases from J, with 12 bases in between. The CDR3 totals 15 residues. CDR3 in DNA: TGTGCCTGGAGCAAGGACAGCAGCTCCTACAATGAGCAGTTCTTC. This translates into CAWSKDSSSYNEQFF.

This chain connects TRBV28 to TRBJ2-7, with D possibly matching TRBD2 (5 bases). Germline CDR1 is MDHEN and CDR2 is SYDVKM. This CDR3 is built from 14 residues. V was shortened by 3 bases and J by 5 bases, with 14 bases between the two germline ends. CDR3 DNA: TGTGCCAGCAGTTTCCGGGGAAGGCCCCACGAGCAGTACTTC. It encodes CASSFRGRPHEQYF. Looking up the rest from reference TRBV28 and TRBJ2-7 gives the full variable domain: DVKVTQSSRYLVKRTGEKVFLECVQDMDHENMFWYRQDPGLGLRLIYFSYDVKMKEKGDIPEGYSVSREKKERFSLILESASTNQTSMYLCASSFRGRPHEQYFGPGTRLTVT.

The V gene is TRBV19, the J gene TRBJ2-1; 7 bases agree with TRBD1. The CDR3 is 14 residues long. Trimming cost V 4 bases and J 2 bases; bases outside gene matches: 2. Germline V gene sequence: CDR1 LNHDA, CDR2 SQIVND (reference sequence). CDR3 sequence: CASSTGGPYNEQFF. CDR3 nucleotide sequence: TGTGCCAGTAGTACAGGGGGTCCCTACAATGAGCAGTTCTTC. Full variable domain (outside the CDR3, taken from reference TRBV19 and TRBJ2-1): DGGITQSPKYLFRKEGQNVTLSCEQNLNHDAMYWYRQDPGQGLRLIYYSQIVNDFQKGDIAEGYSVSREKKESFPLTVTSAQKNPTAFYLCASSTGGPYNEQFFGPGTRLTVL.

This chain uses TRBV27 with TRBJ1-4; the D is unclear. This CDR3 is 16 amino acids long. V lost 2 bases and J 8 bases, leaving 18 bases between the germline ends. Germline V gives CDR1 MNHEY, CDR2 SMNVEV (reference sequence). The CDR3 DNA reads as TGTGCCAGCAGTTTAACCCTAGCAGGATATGGGGAAAAACTGTTTTTT. Amino acids: CASSLTLAGYGEKLFF.

This clone has only a few counts. This chain uses TRBV7-3 with TRBJ2-7, with no clear D. V lost 2 bases and J 0 bases, leaving 8 bases between the germline ends. Germline CDR1 and CDR2: SGHTA and FQGTGA. The CDR3 loop spans 14 amino acids. CDR3 sequence: CASSLEHSSYEQYF. CDR3 DNA sequence: TGTGCCAGCAGCTTAGAGCACAGCTCCTACGAGCAGTACTTC.

The chain is built from TRBV27 and TRBJ1-1, with D possibly matching TRBD1 (6 bases). V lost 2 bases, J lost 5 bases, and 12 bases lay in between. This CDR3 is built from 14 residues. Per germline, CDR1 MNHEY and CDR2 SMNVEV (reference sequence). The CDR3 DNA follows: TGTGCCAGCAGTTTAAACCTTGACAGGACTGAAGCTTTCTTT. It translates to CASSLNLDRTEAFF.

V usage is TRBV7-3 and J usage is TRBJ2-3; 8 nucleotides match TRBD2. Trimming cost V 9 bases and J 0 bases; bases outside gene matches: 5. The CDR3 contains 14 residues. The V gene's germline CDR1 is SGHTA and CDR2 FQGTGA. The CDR3 sequence: CASKLAASTDTQYF. DNA for the CDR3: TGTGCCAGTAAACTAGCGGCTAGCACAGATACGCAGTATTTT.